These T cell receptor beta chains were read from a single sample in a study of blood T cell repertoires in COVID-19. TCRdb's copy holds only in-frame clones and misses some; the assay was immunoSEQ multiplex PCR. The data show roughly 180,000 clones, 79% seen once. The source material was peripheral blood. Every receptor here comes from a man in his fifties or sixties with active or convalescent COVID-19. CDR3s include the opening cysteine and the closing phenylalanine or tryptophan. A D gene is named only where the DNA matches it firmly. Expanded clones are given a class, and other clones once, few, many or no size at all.

.,TRBJ1-6,.,TRBV15,TGTGCCACCAGCAGAGAAGGAGGAGGGGACTCACCCCTCCACTTT,CATSREGGGDSPLHF
.,TRBJ2-1,TRBD2,TRBV7-8,TGTGCCAGCAGCGGGACTAGCGGGAGGGTCGCGTATTTGGCGCAGTTCTTC,CASSGTSGRVAYLAQFF
.,TRBJ2-3,TRBD2,TRBV9,TGTGCCAGCAGCGCCCTCCCAGGACTAGCGGGAGATGTTCCAGATACGCAGTATTTT,CASSALPGLAGDVPDTQYF
once,TRBJ2-4,.,TRBV18,TGTGCCAGCTCACTATTACCCGGCCCCACGGAGGGCATTCAGTACTTC,CASSLLPGPTEGIQYF
once,TRBJ1-3,.,TRBV10-2,TGCGCCAGCAGTGATTCCCTTGGAAACACCATATATTTT,CASSDSLGNTIYF
few,TRBJ1-1,.,TRBV28,TGTGCCAGCAGTTCAGTAAACACTGAAGCTTTCTTT,CASSSVNTEAFF
.,TRBJ2-3,TRBD2,TRBV7-2,TGTGCCAGCAGCCCAGGGACTAGCGGGAGGGATACGCAGTATTTT,CASSPGTSGRDTQYF
.,TRBJ2-7,TRBD2,TRBV18,TGTGCCAGCTCACCACTTCTTGCGGGAGGATTCGAGCAGTACTTC,CASSPLLAGGFEQYF
.,TRBJ1-5,.,TRBV6-2/TRBV6-3,TGTGCCAGCAGTTATGGCAGGAGCAATCAGCCCCAGCATTTT,CASSYGRSNQPQHF
.,TRBJ2-1,TRBD2,TRBV5-5,TGTGCCAGCAGCTTGGCATCGGGACTAGCGGGTAACAATGAGCAGTTCTTC,CASSLASGLAGNNEQFF
.,TRBJ2-5,.,TRBV7-9,TGTGCCAGCAGCGCCAGCGGCCAAGAGACCCAGTACTTC,CASSASGQETQYF
.,TRBJ2-7,TRBD2,TRBV7-8,TGTGCCAGCAGCTTACCTGGCGGGAGGACCTACGAGCAGTACTTC,CASSLPGGRTYEQYF
once,TRBJ2-1,.,TRBV7-2,TGTGCCAGCAGCTTAGCGGGGGGAAATGAGCAGTTCTTC,CASSLAGGNEQFF
.,TRBJ2-1,.,TRBV20-1,TGCAGTGCTAGAGTCGGAGGGGGCAAGTTCTTC,CSARVGGGKFF
.,TRBJ1-5,.,TRBV28,TGTGCCAGCAGCCGACAGGTCGGAGGCAATCAGCCCCAGCATTTT,CASSRQVGGNQPQHF
.,TRBJ2-3,TRBD2,TRBV7-3,TGTGCCAGCAGCCTCTACGCGGGAGATCCCCCAACAGATACGCAGTATTTT,CASSLYAGDPPTDTQYF
once,TRBJ1-3,TRBD1,TRBV5-1,TGCGCCAGCAGCCTCACCGGGACAGGGGACCCTACCTCTGGAAACACCATATATTTT,CASSLTGTGDPTSGNTIYF
.,TRBJ1-2,.,TRBV4-3,TGCGCCAGCAGCCAAGATCTGGGCATCTATGGCTACACCTTC,CASSQDLGIYGYTF
.,TRBJ1-2,TRBD1,TRBV6-2/TRBV6-3,TGTGCCAGCAGTTACAGGGGGCCCTATGGCTACACCTTC,CASSYRGPYGYTF
.,TRBJ2-2,TRBD2,TRBV7-9,TGTGCCAGCAGCCTACGAGCGGGAGATCTTCCCGGGGAGCTGTTTTTT,CASSLRAGDLPGELFF
.,TRBJ2-2,TRBD2,TRBV19,TGTGCCAGTAGTATTAGCGGGACTACAAACACCGGGGAGCTGTTTTTT,CASSISGTTNTGELFF
.,TRBJ2-7,.,TRBV2,TGTGCCAGCAGTGTGAGGGATGAGCAGTACTTC,CASSVRDEQYF
.,TRBJ2-4,TRBD1,TRBV5-1,TGCGCCAGCAGCTCCGGGACAGGGACCAAAAACATTCAGTACTTC,CASSSGTGTKNIQYF
.,TRBJ2-7,TRBD2,TRBV13,TGTGCCAGCAGTTCAAGCGGGAGTCCGTACTTC,CASSSSGSPYF
.,TRBJ2-3,.,TRBV10-3,TGTGCCATCAGTGAGGAGGGAACAGATACGCAGTATTTT,CAISEEGTDTQYF
.,TRBJ1-5,.,TRBV3-1/TRBV3-2,TGTGCCAGCAGCCAAGCGTCAGACAATCAGCCCCAGCATTTT,CASSQASDNQPQHF
.,TRBJ2-1,TRBD2,TRBV2,TGTGCCAGCAGCAACCCCGGACTAGCGGCCTACAATGAGCAGTTCTTC,CASSNPGLAAYNEQFF